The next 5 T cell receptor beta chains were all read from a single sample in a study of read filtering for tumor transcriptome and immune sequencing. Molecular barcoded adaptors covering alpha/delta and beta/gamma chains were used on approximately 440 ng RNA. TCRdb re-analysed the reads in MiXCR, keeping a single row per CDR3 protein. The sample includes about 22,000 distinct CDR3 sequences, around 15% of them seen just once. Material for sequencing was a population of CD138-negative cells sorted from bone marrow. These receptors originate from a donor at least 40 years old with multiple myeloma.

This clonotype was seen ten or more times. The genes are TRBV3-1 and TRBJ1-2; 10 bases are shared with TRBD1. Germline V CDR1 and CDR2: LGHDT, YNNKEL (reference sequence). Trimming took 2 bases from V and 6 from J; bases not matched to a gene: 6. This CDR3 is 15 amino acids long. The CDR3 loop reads CASSQRDRGGNGYTF. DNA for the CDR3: TGTGCCAGCAGCCAACGGGACAGGGGAGGGAATGGCTACACCTTC.

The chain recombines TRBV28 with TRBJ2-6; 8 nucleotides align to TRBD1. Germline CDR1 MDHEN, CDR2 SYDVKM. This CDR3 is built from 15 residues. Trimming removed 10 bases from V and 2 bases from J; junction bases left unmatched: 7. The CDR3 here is CATRQGIAGANVLTF. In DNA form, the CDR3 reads TGTGCCACTCGACAGGGGATAGCTGGGGCCAACGTCCTGACTTTC.

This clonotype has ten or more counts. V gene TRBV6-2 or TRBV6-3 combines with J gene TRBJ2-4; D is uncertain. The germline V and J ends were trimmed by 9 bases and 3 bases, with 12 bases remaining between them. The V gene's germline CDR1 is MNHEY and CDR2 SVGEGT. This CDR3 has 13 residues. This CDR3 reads CASRDTLKNIQYF. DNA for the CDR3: TGTGCCAGTAGAGACACTCTCAAAAACATTCAGTACTTC.

This CDR3 is CASSLDSDLYEQYF. In DNA form, the CDR3 reads TGCGCCAGCAGCTTGGACTCGGACCTCTACGAGCAGTACTTC. This rearrangement joins TRBV5-1 to TRBJ2-7; D unclear. Per the germline V gene, CDR1 is SGHRS and CDR2 is YFSETQ. The germline V and J ends were trimmed by 0 bases and 3 bases, with 10 bases remaining between them. This CDR3 contains 14 residues.

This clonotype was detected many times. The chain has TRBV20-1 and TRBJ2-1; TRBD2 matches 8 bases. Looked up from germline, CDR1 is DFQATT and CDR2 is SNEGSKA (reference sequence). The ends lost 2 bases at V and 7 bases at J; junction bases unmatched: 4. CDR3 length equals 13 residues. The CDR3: CSARRTSMNEQFF. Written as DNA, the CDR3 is TGCAGTGCTAGAAGGACTAGCATGAATGAGCAGTTCTTC.